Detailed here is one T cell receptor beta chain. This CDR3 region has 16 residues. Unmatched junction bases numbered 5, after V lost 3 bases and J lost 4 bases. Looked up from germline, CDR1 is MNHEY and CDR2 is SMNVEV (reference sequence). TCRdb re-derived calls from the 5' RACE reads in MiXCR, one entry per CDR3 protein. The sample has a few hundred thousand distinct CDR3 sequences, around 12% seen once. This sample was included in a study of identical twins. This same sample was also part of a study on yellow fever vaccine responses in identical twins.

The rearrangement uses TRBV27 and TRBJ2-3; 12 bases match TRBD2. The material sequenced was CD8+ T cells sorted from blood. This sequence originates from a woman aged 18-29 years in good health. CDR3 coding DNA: TGTGCCAGCAGTTTCTTGACTAGCGGGGGTTCAGATACGCAGTATTTT. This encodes CASSFLTSGGSDTQYF.